The rows below give T cell receptor beta chains drawn from one sample of a study of spatial heterogeneity in lung cancer. TCRdb re-called the 5' RACE reads through MiXCR, storing one row per CDR3 protein. The sample includes about 45,000 distinct CDR3 sequences, 12% to 15% seen only once; the top ten take 50% to 60%. The sample here was PBMCs, taken at surgery. Receptor source: a male donor with early-stage non-small cell lung cancer. CDR3s include the opening cysteine and the closing phenylalanine or tryptophan. D genes are given only for firm matches. Clone size appears in some rows only: once, few, many, or a class for an expanded clone.

j_gene: TRBJ2-7; len: 14; d_gene: -; abundance: many; v_gene: TRBV6-2/TRBV6-3; CDR3aa: CASAVSDRTGEQYF; CDR3nt: TGTGCCAGCGCCGTGTCGGATCGAACTGGTGAGCAGTACTTC
j_gene: TRBJ2-5; len: 16; d_gene: TRBD2; abundance: -; v_gene: TRBV29-1; CDR3aa: CSVEDPTSGQDETQYF; CDR3nt: TGCAGCGTTGAAGATCCTACTAGCGGACAAGATGAGACCCAGTACTTC
j_gene: TRBJ1-2; len: 14; d_gene: -; abundance: few; v_gene: TRBV3-1; CDR3aa: CASSQTGLLDGYTF; CDR3nt: TGTGCCAGCAGCCAGACGGGTCTGTTGGATGGCTACACCTTC
j_gene: TRBJ1-3; len: 14; d_gene: TRBD1; abundance: many; v_gene: TRBV10-3; CDR3aa: CAISTGGPGNTIYF; CDR3nt: TGTGCCATCAGCACAGGGGGTCCGGGAAACACCATATATTTT
j_gene: TRBJ2-2; len: 13; d_gene: -; abundance: -; v_gene: TRBV29-1; CDR3aa: CSAKTSNTGELFF; CDR3nt: TGCAGCGCCAAGACTAGTAACACCGGGGAGCTGTTTTTT
j_gene: TRBJ1-5; len: 14; d_gene: -; abundance: many; v_gene: TRBV7-8; CDR3aa: CASRGQGRNQPQHF; CDR3nt: TGTGCCAGCAGAGGGCAGGGACGAAATCAGCCCCAGCATTTT
j_gene: TRBJ2-3; len: 14; d_gene: TRBD2; abundance: many; v_gene: TRBV29-1; CDR3aa: CSVDSSGRTDTQYF; CDR3nt: TGCAGCGTTGATTCTAGCGGGAGAACAGATACGCAGTATTTT
j_gene: TRBJ1-2; len: 18; d_gene: -; abundance: few; v_gene: TRBV2; CDR3aa: CASGFRATFLLSNYGYTF; CDR3nt: TGTGCCAGCGGATTCCGGGCCACTTTCCTCCTTTCTAACTATGGCTACACCTTC
j_gene: TRBJ1-2; len: 12; d_gene: -; abundance: many; v_gene: TRBV27; CDR3aa: CASSSGSGGYTF; CDR3nt: TGTGCCAGCAGTTCCGGGTCGGGCGGCTACACCTTC
j_gene: TRBJ2-2; len: 15; d_gene: TRBD2; abundance: many; v_gene: TRBV7-8; CDR3aa: CASSLELAQAGELFF; CDR3nt: TGTGCCAGCAGCTTAGAACTAGCGCAAGCCGGGGAGCTGTTTTTT
j_gene: TRBJ2-7; len: 18; d_gene: -; abundance: many; v_gene: TRBV28; CDR3aa: CASSLNGASDYLSYEQYF; CDR3nt: TGTGCCAGCAGTTTAAACGGCGCGTCGGATTACCTCTCCTACGAGCAGTACTTC
j_gene: TRBJ1-2; len: 14; d_gene: -; abundance: -; v_gene: TRBV2; CDR3aa: CASSQAGRTKGYTF; CDR3nt: TGTGCCAGCAGCCAAGCAGGACGAACGAAGGGCTACACCTTC
j_gene: TRBJ2-5; len: 15; d_gene: TRBD2; abundance: few; v_gene: TRBV7-2; CDR3aa: CASSETSGSVETQYF; CDR3nt: TGTGCCAGCAGCGAGACTAGCGGGAGTGTTGAGACCCAGTACTTC
j_gene: TRBJ1-1; len: 14; d_gene: -; abundance: many; v_gene: TRBV28; CDR3aa: CASSLITSNTEAFF; CDR3nt: TGTGCCAGCAGTTTAATTACCTCGAACACTGAAGCTTTCTTT
j_gene: TRBJ1-6; len: 16; d_gene: TRBD1; abundance: many; v_gene: TRBV6-5; CDR3aa: CASSYSRGQNNSPLHF; CDR3nt: TGTGCCAGCAGTTACTCGAGGGGACAGAATAATTCACCCCTCCACTTT
j_gene: TRBJ2-7; len: 15; d_gene: TRBD2; abundance: -; v_gene: TRBV19; CDR3aa: CASSIVAGEAYEQYF; CDR3nt: TGTGCCAGTAGTATCGTAGCGGGGGAAGCCTACGAGCAGTACTTC
j_gene: TRBJ2-2; len: 15; d_gene: TRBD2; abundance: many; v_gene: TRBV28; CDR3aa: CASSSTSGNTGELFF; CDR3nt: TGTGCCAGCAGTTCGACTAGCGGGAACACCGGGGAGCTGTTTTTT
j_gene: TRBJ2-7; len: 16; d_gene: TRBD2; abundance: many; v_gene: TRBV3-1; CDR3aa: CASSRISGGPSYEQYF; CDR3nt: TGTGCCAGCAGCCGAATTAGCGGGGGGCCAAGCTACGAGCAGTACTTC
j_gene: TRBJ2-1; len: 16; d_gene: TRBD2; abundance: few; v_gene: TRBV15; CDR3aa: CATSRELAGVYNEQFF; CDR3nt: TGTGCCACCAGCAGGGAACTAGCGGGAGTATACAATGAGCAGTTCTTC
j_gene: TRBJ2-7; len: 14; d_gene: TRBD2; abundance: few; v_gene: TRBV18; CDR3aa: CASSGLAGVNEQYF; CDR3nt: TGTGCCAGCTCAGGGCTAGCGGGGGTCAACGAGCAGTACTTC
j_gene: TRBJ1-1; len: 14; d_gene: -; abundance: -; v_gene: TRBV9; CDR3aa: CASSVGTANTEAFF; CDR3nt: TGTGCCAGCAGCGTAGGGACAGCGAACACTGAAGCTTTCTTT
j_gene: TRBJ2-1; len: 15; d_gene: TRBD2; abundance: -; v_gene: TRBV6-1; CDR3aa: CASSKGLAGGNEQFF; CDR3nt: TGTGCCAGCAGTAAGGGACTAGCGGGGGGAAATGAGCAGTTCTTC
j_gene: TRBJ2-3; len: 15; d_gene: -; abundance: many; v_gene: TRBV28; CDR3aa: CASSPLGSQSYTQYF; CDR3nt: TGTGCCAGCAGTCCTCTAGGTTCGCAGTCCTATACGCAGTATTTT
j_gene: TRBJ2-7; len: 11; d_gene: -; abundance: few; v_gene: TRBV4-2; CDR3aa: CASSRNYEQYF; CDR3nt: TGTGCCAGCAGCCGCAATTACGAGCAGTACTTC
j_gene: TRBJ2-4; len: 15; d_gene: -; abundance: -; v_gene: TRBV11-1; CDR3aa: CASSTGTIAKNIQYF; CDR3nt: TGTGCCAGCAGCACCGGGACAATAGCCAAAAACATTCAGTACTTC
j_gene: TRBJ1-2; len: 12; d_gene: -; abundance: few; v_gene: TRBV2; CDR3aa: CASRAYNYGYTF; CDR3nt: TGTGCCAGCAGGGCCTATAACTATGGCTACACCTTC
j_gene: TRBJ2-2; len: 14; d_gene: TRBD1; abundance: -; v_gene: TRBV18; CDR3aa: CASSGQRNTGELFF; CDR3nt: TGTGCCAGCTCGGGACAGAGAAACACCGGGGAGCTGTTTTTT
j_gene: TRBJ2-5; len: 14; d_gene: -; abundance: many; v_gene: TRBV10-3; CDR3aa: CAISAGRDQETQYF; CDR3nt: TGTGCCATCAGTGCAGGGCGGGACCAAGAGACCCAGTACTTC
j_gene: TRBJ1-6; len: 15; d_gene: -; abundance: many; v_gene: TRBV11-2; CDR3aa: CASSLAGPYNSPLHF; CDR3nt: TGTGCCAGCAGCTTAGCGGGTCCTTATAATTCACCCCTCCACTTT